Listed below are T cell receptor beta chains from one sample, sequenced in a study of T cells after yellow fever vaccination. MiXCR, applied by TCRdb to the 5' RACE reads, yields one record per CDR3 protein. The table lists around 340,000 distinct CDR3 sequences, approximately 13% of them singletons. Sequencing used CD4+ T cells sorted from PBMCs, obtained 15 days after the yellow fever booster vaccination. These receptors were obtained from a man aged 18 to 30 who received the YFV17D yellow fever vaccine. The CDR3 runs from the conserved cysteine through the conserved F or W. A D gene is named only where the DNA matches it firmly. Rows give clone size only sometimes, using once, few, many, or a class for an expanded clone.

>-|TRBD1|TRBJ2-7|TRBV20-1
CSATQGEYF
TGCAGTGCTACTCAGGGGGAATACTTC
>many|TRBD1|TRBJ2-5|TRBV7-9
CASSTDRGGETQYF
TGTGCCAGCAGCACGGACAGGGGCGGAGAGACCCAGTACTTC
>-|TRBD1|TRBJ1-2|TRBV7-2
CASSLVGVGTDGYTF
TGTGCCAGCAGCTTAGTAGGTGTGGGGACAGATGGCTACACCTTC
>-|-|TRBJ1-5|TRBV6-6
CASSYVSSGAGQPQHF
TGTGCCAGCAGTTACGTATCCTCGGGGGCAGGTCAGCCCCAGCATTTT
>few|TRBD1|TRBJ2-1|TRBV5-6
CARKSGTGPVNEQFF
TGTGCCAGAAAGTCCGGGACAGGGCCTGTTAATGAGCAGTTCTTC
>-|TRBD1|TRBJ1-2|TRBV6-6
CASSPDRAGYGYTF
TGTGCCAGCAGCCCGGACAGGGCAGGCTATGGCTACACCTTC
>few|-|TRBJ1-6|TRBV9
CASSVEERSPLHF
TGTGCCAGCAGCGTAGAGGAGAGGTCACCCCTCCACTTT
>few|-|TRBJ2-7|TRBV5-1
CASSPRVRASLVTYEQYF
TGCGCCAGCAGCCCCAGAGTTCGTGCCAGTCTGGTTACCTACGAGCAGTACTTC
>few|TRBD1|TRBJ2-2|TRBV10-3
CAMGIGTGAGAGELFF
TGTGCCATGGGGATCGGGACAGGCGCCGGCGCCGGGGAGCTGTTTTTT
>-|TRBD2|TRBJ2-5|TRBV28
CASRSGTSGGGKTQYF
TGTGCCAGCAGGTCCGGGACTAGCGGGGGGGGAAAGACCCAGTACTTC
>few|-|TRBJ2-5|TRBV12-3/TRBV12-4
CASSWVLGKQETQYF
TGTGCCAGCAGTTGGGTGCTGGGTAAACAAGAGACCCAGTACTTC
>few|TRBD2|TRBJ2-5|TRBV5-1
CASTRGGGIEETQYF
TGCGCCAGCACCCGCGGGGGGGGAATAGAAGAGACCCAGTACTTC
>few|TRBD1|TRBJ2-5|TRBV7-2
CASSPGQTETQYF
TGTGCCAGCAGCCCGGGACAGACAGAGACCCAGTACTTC
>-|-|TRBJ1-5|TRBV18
CASSPAGEQPQHF
TGTGCCAGCTCACCCGCGGGGGAGCAGCCCCAGCATTTT
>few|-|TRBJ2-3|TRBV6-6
CASSTGASGADTQYF
TGTGCCAGCAGTACAGGTGCCAGTGGCGCAGATACGCAGTATTTT
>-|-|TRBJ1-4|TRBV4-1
CASSQAGLQTNEKLFF
TGCGCCAGCAGCCAAGCGGGGCTTCAAACTAATGAAAAACTGTTTTTT
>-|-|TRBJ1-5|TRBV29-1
CSVGRAGQPQHF
TGCAGCGTTGGAAGAGCGGGCCAGCCCCAGCATTTT
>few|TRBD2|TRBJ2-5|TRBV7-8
CASSLAGSGGWETQYF
TGTGCCAGCAGCTTAGCAGGAAGCGGGGGTTGGGAGACCCAGTACTTC
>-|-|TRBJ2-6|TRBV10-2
CASGASTSGANVLTF
TGCGCCAGCGGGGCTTCTACCTCTGGGGCCAACGTCCTGACTTTC
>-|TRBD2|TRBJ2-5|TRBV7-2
CASSVGRGSRSHETQYF
TGTGCCAGCAGCGTAGGGCGGGGGAGCCGGAGCCATGAGACCCAGTACTTC
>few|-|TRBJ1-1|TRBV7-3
CASSQQRNTEAFF
TGTGCCAGCAGTCAGCAGAGGAACACTGAAGCTTTCTTT
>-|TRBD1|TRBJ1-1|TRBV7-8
CASSPKRVGRQGFPTEAFF
TGTGCCAGCAGCCCCAAACGTGTGGGCCGACAGGGGTTTCCCACTGAAGCTTTCTTT
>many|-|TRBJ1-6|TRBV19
CASRRSSGGSPLHF
TGTGCCAGTAGAAGGTCCTCCGGCGGTTCACCCCTCCACTTT
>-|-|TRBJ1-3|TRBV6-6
CASSTLGGNTIYF
TGTGCCAGCAGTACTTTGGGTGGAAACACCATATATTTT
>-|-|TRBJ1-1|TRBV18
CASSRDPNTEAFF
TGTGCCAGCTCACGGGACCCGAACACTGAAGCTTTCTTT
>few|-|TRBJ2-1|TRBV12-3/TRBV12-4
CASSFRGGGEQFF
TGTGCCAGCAGTTTTCGGGGAGGGGGTGAGCAGTTCTTC
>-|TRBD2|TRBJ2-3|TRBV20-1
CSAPSSGGIDTQYF
TGCAGTGCTCCCTCTAGCGGGGGGATAGATACGCAGTATTTT
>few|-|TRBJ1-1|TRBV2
CASSDRGLTNTEAFF
TGTGCCAGCAGTGACCGGGGACTCACGAACACTGAAGCTTTCTTT
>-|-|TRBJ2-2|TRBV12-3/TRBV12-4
CASSFQLANTGELFF
TGTGCCAGCAGTTTTCAGTTGGCGAACACCGGGGAGCTGTTTTTT
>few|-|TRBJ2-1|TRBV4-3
CASSQDSASDNEQFF
TGCGCCAGCAGCCAAGACTCCGCGTCTGACAATGAGCAGTTCTTC
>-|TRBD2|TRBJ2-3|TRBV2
CASDLAGLATDTQYF
TGTGCCAGCGACCTAGCGGGACTAGCGACAGATACGCAGTATTTT
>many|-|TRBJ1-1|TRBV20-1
CSAPTPGLNTEAFF
TGCAGTGCCCCAACCCCAGGGTTGAACACTGAAGCTTTCTTT